This T cell receptor beta chain was found in a study of graft-versus-host responses after intestinal transplantation. TCRdb's table, derived via immunoSEQ multiplex PCR, lists solely in-frame clones and lacks some. Here the sample spans fewer than 100,000 clones, around 86% being singletons. Germline V CDR1 and CDR2: SGHTS, YDEGEE. The CDR3 is 15 residues long. Trimming cost V 4 bases and J 6 bases, with 20 bases left between them. This specimen consisted of PBMCs, obtained 255 days after intestinal transplant. This sequence was found in a human patient who received an intestinal transplant, so some T cells may come from the graft donor. The chain couples TRBV5-8 to TRBJ2-7; TRBD1 or TRBD2 may be the D gene (5 bases each). As DNA, the CDR3 is TGTGCCAGCAGCCGATCTATGGGGGACGGCTCCGAGCAGTACTTC. Translating gives CASSRSMGDGSEQYF.